This passage covers 21 T cell receptor beta chains from one sample sequenced in a study of CD8+CD57+ T cells in acquired aplastic anemia. TCR beta VDJ and CDR3 profiling used genomic DNA as template. Each CDR3 protein gets one entry after TCRdb re-called the reads with MiXCR. Counted here are about 170,000 distinct CDR3 sequences, roughly 63% occurring once; the ten biggest clones make up around 45%. The sample was sorted CD4+, CD8+, or CD8+CD57+ T cells (not recorded which) from PBMCs. Receptors were obtained from a human donor in good health.

At least ten counts were recorded for this clonotype. The chain joins TRBV9 to TRBJ2-3, with no clear D. V was trimmed by 1 base and J by 3 bases, leaving 12 bases between them. There are 15 residues in the CDR3. Germline V gives CDR1 SGDLS, CDR2 YYNGEE. Here the CDR3 reads CASSVSGNPTDTQYF. In DNA form, the CDR3 reads TGTGCCAGCAGCGTATCTGGAAATCCAACAGATACGCAGTATTTT.

The chain is built from TRBV2 and TRBJ1-2; 7 bases are a match to TRBD1. With V trimmed by 3 bases and J by 5 bases, 9 bases remained unmatched. Germline CDR1 and CDR2: SNHLY and FYNNEI. The CDR3 totals 15 residues. Here the CDR3 reads CASSDRQGGLYGYTF. CDR3 DNA sequence: TGTGCCAGCAGTGACCGACAGGGCGGCCTTTATGGCTACACCTTC.

This clonotype was detected a few times. The V gene is TRBV27, the J gene TRBJ1-1, with D possibly matching TRBD1 (6 bases). CDR3 size: 15 residues. Germline CDR1 MNHEY, CDR2 SMNVEV (reference sequence). Trimming shortened V by 2 bases and J by 1 base, and 11 bases separated the two germline ends. CDR3 sequence: CASSLRSGANTEAFF. The CDR3 bases are TGTGCCAGCAGTTTAAGGTCGGGGGCGAACACTGAAGCTTTCTTT.

The chain uses TRBV5-1 and TRBJ2-7; 10 bases fit TRBD2. J was trimmed by 0 bases and V by 5 bases; bases with no gene match: 8. Germline V gene sequence: CDR1 SGHRS, CDR2 YFSETQ. The CDR3 has 16 residues. CDR3: CASSLLAGTSSYEQYF. As DNA, the CDR3 is TGCGCCAGCAGTCTACTAGCGGGGACGAGCTCCTACGAGCAGTACTTC.

This clonotype appeared a single time. CDR3 sequence (DNA): TGTGCCAGCGCGAGCCGAGAGACCCAGTACTTC. The encoded protein is CASASRETQYF. The chain combines TRBV7-8 with TRBJ2-5, with unresolved D. Germline V gives CDR1 SGHVS, CDR2 FQNEAQ. The CDR3 extends over 11 amino acids. The V end lost 8 bases, the J end lost 4 bases, and 8 bases lay between the germline ends.

The genes are TRBV7-9 and TRBJ2-7, with D possibly being TRBD2 (5 bases). In germline, CDR1 is SEHNR, CDR2 FQNEAQ (reference sequence). V was cut by 1 base and J by 6 bases, with 16 bases left in between. The CDR3 spans 15 residues. The CDR3 nucleotides are TGTGCCAGCAGCTTAGATCCGGGAAGAATAGGCGAGCAGTACTTC. Translating gives CASSLDPGRIGEQYF.

Many counts were recorded for this clonotype. This chain connects TRBV25-1 to TRBJ2-4, with a tentative D call TRBD2 (6 bases). Between the trimmed V and J ends, which lost 1 base and 9 bases, there was a span of 13 bases. Germline V lookup: CDR1 MGHDK, CDR2 SYGVNS. This CDR3 comprises 14 residues. The CDR3 nucleotides are TGTGCCAGCAGTGAATGGGGGGATCTTGTCATTCAGTACTTC. Protein product: CASSEWGDLVIQYF.

The chain combines TRBV6-5 with TRBJ2-7, with TRBD1 matching 7 bases. V trimming: 0 bases; J trimming: 3 bases; junction bases outside the gene matches: 5. CDR3 length: 15 residues. Germline V gives CDR1 MNHEY, CDR2 SVGAGI. The CDR3 protein is CASSYSGGTVYEQYF. The CDR3 nucleotides read TGTGCCAGCAGTTACTCAGGGGGCACGGTCTACGAGCAGTACTTC.

The chain carries TRBV20-1 and TRBJ2-7; the D gene could be TRBD1 or TRBD2 (5 bases each). The CDR3 covers 14 residues. V gave up 0 bases and J gave up 3 bases, with 12 bases separating them. The V gene's germline CDR1 is DFQATT and CDR2 SNEGSKA (reference sequence). Here the CDR3 reads CSARDPRESYEQYF. The CDR3 nucleotides are TGCAGTGCTAGAGATCCCAGGGAGAGCTACGAGCAGTACTTC.

The CDR3 sequence is CSAPGTLYNEQFF. The DNA of the CDR3 is TGCAGTGCTCCCGGGACTCTCTACAATGAGCAGTTCTTC. The chain couples TRBV20-1 to TRBJ2-1, with a weak D call TRBD2 (6 bases). CDR1 and CDR2 from the germline V gene are DFQATT and SNEGSKA (reference sequence). Trimming removed 5 bases at V and 3 bases at J, with 11 bases between. The CDR3 sequence is 13 residues long.

This rearrangement joins TRBV11-2 to TRBJ2-7; TRBD1 matches 8 bases. The CDR3 loop spans 14 amino acids. Germline V lookup: CDR1 SGHAT, CDR2 FQNNGV. J lost 4 bases, V lost 4 bases, and 6 bases had no gene match. The CDR3 loop reads CASSYWTGQYEQYF. CDR3 bases: TGTGCCAGCAGCTATTGGACAGGGCAATACGAGCAGTACTTC.

The V gene is TRBV7-9, the J gene TRBJ1-1; TRBD1 aligns across 7 bases. Trimming took 5 bases from V and 3 from J; bases not matched to a gene: 6. The CDR3 consists of 14 residues. The V gene's germline CDR1 is SEHNR and CDR2 FQNEAQ (reference sequence). The CDR3 reads CASSAPGQYTEAFF. The CDR3 coding sequence is TGTGCCAGCAGCGCCCCGGGACAGTACACTGAAGCTTTCTTT.

V is TRBV7-2 and J is TRBJ2-2, with 7 bases fitting TRBD1. This CDR3 has 16 residues. From germline, CDR1 is SGHTA and CDR2 FQGNSA. The V and J ends lost 3 bases and 1 base, in that order; junction bases with no gene match: 5. CDR3 DNA: TGTGCCAGCAGCTTTCCAGCAGGGGGGAACACCGGGGAGCTGTTTTTT. Amino acid sequence: CASSFPAGGNTGELFF. Variable domain in full (rest from reference TRBV7-2 and TRBJ2-2): GAGVSQSPSNKVTEKGKDVELRCDPISGHTALYWYRQSLGQGLEFLIYFQGNSAPDKSGLPSDRFSAERTGGSVSTLTIQRTQQEDSAVYLCASSFPAGGNTGELFFGEGSRLTVL.

This clonotype was picked up a small number of times. V gene TRBV24-1 combines with J gene TRBJ2-5; the D gene could be TRBD1 or TRBD2 (5 bases each). The CDR3 sequence is 13 residues long. Deletions cut 4 bases from V and 5 bases from J, with 10 bases between. Germline CDR1 reads KGHDR; CDR2 reads SFDVKD. CDR3 sequence (DNA): TGTGCCACCAGTGACGAGGGGTGGGAGACCCAGTACTTC. Its protein product is CATSDEGWETQYF.

This clonotype has just a few counts. A much larger clone sits a single nucleotide away, making a read error possible. V usage is TRBV9 and J usage is TRBJ2-7; 9 positions match TRBD1. The J call is in doubt because the DNA end fits TRBJ2-1 better. The CDR3 runs to 14 residues. Looked up from germline, CDR1 is SGDLS and CDR2 is YYNGEE. The CDR3 nucleotides are TGTGCCAGCCAACCGGAACAGGGGGCTTACGAGCAGTTCTTC. Encoded protein: CASQPEQGAYEQFF.

CDR3: CASSTSGSSYNEQFF. In nucleotides, the CDR3 is TGTGCCAGCAGTACTAGCGGGAGCTCCTACAATGAGCAGTTCTTC. J is TRBJ2-1 and V is TRBV27; TRBD2 aligns across 11 bases. CDR3 length: 15 residues. V trimming: 5 bases; J trimming: 0 bases; junction bases outside the gene matches: 0. Germline CDR1 reads MNHEY; CDR2 reads SMNVEV (reference sequence).

This clonotype was counted ten times or more. The V gene is TRBV6-2 or TRBV6-3, the J gene TRBJ2-7; possibly TRBD1 for D (5 bases). CDR1 and CDR2 (germline): MNHEY, SVGEGT. Trimming took off 2 bases at V and 0 bases at J, with 14 bases between the two ends. This CDR3 is built from 16 residues. The CDR3 nucleotides are TGTGCCAGCAGTTACAGTTTGGCTACAGGCTCCTACGAGCAGTACTTC. Translated: CASSYSLATGSYEQYF.

About this clonotype itself: The germline gene is not matched at one end of the junction; a read error may be the cause. The chain carries TRBV10-3 and TRBJ1-2, with TRBD1 as a possible D gene (6 bases). This CDR3 has 12 residues. CDR1 and CDR2 (germline): ENHRY, SYGVKD. This CDR3 is CASSLGGTGYTF. The CDR3 DNA reads as TGTGCCAGCAGTTTAGGGGGGACCGGCTACACCTTC.

This clonotype was detected once. The chain employs TRBV20-1 and TRBJ2-1; D uncertain. The V end lost 0 bases, the J end lost 4 bases, and 7 bases lay between the germline ends. Germline assignment: CDR1 DFQATT and CDR2 SNEGSKA (reference sequence). The CDR3 is 13 amino acids. DNA for the CDR3: TGCAGTGCTAGAGATCCCCAGTACAATGAGCAGTTCTTC. This codes for CSARDPQYNEQFF.

V is TRBV5-1 and J is TRBJ2-7, with 12 bases identical to TRBD2. CDR3 size: 16 residues. Germline values: CDR1 SGHRS, CDR2 YFSETQ. Losses at the gene ends were 7 bases for V and 2 bases for J; bases not matched to a gene: 10. CDR3 residues: CASGSTTSGGPYEQYF. The CDR3 region has the DNA TGCGCCAGCGGCTCAACGACTAGCGGGGGCCCCTACGAGCAGTACTTC. Complete variable domain (other parts from reference TRBV5-1 and TRBJ2-7): KAGVTQTPRYLIKTRGQQVTLSCSPISGHRSVSWYQQTPGQGLQFLFEYFSETQRNKGNFPGRFSGRQFSNSRSEMNVSTLELGDSALYLCASGSTTSGGPYEQYFGPGTRLTVT.

In DNA form, the CDR3 reads TGTGCCAGCAGCGGGGACGGGAGCAATCAGCCCCAGCATTTT. Its translation: CASSGDGSNQPQHF. The rearrangement uses TRBV9 and TRBJ1-5; D may be TRBD1 (5 bases). The CDR3 sequence is 14 residues long. Trimming stripped 3 bases from V and 1 base from J, with 8 bases between. Germline CDR1 reads SGDLS; CDR2 reads YYNGEE.